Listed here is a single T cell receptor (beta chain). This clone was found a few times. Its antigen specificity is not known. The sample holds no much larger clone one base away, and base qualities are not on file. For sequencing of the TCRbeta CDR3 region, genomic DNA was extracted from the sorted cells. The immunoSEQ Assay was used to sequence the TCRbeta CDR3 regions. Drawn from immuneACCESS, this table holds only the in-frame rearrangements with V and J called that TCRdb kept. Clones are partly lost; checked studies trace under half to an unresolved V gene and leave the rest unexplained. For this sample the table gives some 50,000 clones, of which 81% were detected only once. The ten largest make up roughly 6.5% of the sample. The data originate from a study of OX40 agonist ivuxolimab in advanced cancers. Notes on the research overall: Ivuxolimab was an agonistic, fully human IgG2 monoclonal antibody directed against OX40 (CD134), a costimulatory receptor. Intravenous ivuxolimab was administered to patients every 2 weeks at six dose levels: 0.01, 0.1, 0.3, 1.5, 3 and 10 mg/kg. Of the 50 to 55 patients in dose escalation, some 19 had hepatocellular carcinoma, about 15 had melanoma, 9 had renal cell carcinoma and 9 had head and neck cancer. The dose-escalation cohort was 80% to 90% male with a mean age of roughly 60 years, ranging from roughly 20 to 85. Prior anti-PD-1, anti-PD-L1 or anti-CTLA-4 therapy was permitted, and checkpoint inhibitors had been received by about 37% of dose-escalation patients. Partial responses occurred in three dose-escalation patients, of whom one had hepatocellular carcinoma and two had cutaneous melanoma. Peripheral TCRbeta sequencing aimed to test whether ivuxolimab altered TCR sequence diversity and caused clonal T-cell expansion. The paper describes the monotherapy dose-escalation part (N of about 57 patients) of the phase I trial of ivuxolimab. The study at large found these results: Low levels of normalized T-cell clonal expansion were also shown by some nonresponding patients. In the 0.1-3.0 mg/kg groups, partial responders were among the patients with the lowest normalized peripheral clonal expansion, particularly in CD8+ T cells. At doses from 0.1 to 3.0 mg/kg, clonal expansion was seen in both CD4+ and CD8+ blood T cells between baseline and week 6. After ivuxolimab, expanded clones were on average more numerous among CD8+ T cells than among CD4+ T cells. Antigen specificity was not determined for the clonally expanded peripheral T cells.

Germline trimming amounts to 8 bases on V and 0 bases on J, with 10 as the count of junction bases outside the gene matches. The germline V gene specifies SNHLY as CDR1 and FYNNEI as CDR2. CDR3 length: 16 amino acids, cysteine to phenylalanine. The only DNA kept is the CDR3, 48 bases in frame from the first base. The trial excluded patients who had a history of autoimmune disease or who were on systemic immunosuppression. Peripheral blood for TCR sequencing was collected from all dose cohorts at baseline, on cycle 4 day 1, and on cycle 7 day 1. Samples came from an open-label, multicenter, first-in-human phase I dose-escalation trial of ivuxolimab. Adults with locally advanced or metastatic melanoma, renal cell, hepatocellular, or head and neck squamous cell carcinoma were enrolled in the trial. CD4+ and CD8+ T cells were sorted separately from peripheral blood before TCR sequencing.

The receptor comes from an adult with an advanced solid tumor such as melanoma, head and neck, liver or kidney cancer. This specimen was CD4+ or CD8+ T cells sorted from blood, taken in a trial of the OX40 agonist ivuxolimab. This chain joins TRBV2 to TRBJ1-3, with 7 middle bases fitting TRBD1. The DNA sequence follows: TGTGCCAGCCGTACAGGGGTGGCATCCTCTGGAAACACCATATATTTT. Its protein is CASRTGVASSGNTIYF.